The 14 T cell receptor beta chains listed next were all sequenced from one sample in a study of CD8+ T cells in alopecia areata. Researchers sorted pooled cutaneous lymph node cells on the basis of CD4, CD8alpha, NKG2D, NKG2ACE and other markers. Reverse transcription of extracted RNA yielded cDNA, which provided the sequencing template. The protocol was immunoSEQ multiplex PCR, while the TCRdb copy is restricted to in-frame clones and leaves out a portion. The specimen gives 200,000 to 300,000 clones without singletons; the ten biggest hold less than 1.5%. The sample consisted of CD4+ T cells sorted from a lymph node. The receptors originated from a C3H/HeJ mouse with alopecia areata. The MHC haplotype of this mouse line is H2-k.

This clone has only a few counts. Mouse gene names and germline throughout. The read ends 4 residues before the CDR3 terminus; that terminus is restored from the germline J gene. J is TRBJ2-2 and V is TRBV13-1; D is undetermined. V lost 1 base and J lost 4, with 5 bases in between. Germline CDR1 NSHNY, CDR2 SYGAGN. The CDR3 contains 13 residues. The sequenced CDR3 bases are TGTGCCAGCAGTGATCCCTCCACCGGG. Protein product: CASSDPSTG. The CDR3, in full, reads CASSDPSTGQLYF.

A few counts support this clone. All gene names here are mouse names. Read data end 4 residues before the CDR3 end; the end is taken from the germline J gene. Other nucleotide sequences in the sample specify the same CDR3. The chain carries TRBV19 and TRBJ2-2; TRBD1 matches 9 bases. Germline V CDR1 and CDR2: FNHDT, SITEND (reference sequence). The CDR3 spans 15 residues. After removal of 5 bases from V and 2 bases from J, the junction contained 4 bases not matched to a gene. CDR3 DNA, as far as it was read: TGTGCCAGCAGCGCCGGGACAGGGAACACCGGG. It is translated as CASSAGTGNTG. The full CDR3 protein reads CASSAGTGNTGQLYF.

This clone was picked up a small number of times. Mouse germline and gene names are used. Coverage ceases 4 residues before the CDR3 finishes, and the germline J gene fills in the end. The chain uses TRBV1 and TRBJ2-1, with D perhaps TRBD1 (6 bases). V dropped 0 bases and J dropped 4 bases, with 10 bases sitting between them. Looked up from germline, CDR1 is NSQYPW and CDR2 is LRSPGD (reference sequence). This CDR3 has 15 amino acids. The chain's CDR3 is CTCSADAGQYAEQFF. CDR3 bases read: TGCACCTGCAGTGCAGATGCGGGACAATATGCT. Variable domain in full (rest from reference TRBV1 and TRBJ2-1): VTLLEQNPRWRLVPRGQAVNLRCILKNSQYPWMSWYQQDLQKQLQWLFTLRSPGDKEVKSLPGADYLATRVTDTELRLQVANMSQGRTLYCTCSADAGQYAEQFFGPGTRLTVL.

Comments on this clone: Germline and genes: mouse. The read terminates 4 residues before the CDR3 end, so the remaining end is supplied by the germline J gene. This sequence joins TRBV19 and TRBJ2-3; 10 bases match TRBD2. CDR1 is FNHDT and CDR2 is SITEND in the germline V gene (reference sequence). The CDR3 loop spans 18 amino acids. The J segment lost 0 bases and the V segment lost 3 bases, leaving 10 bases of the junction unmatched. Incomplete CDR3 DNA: TGTGCCAGCAGTACCCCCTCGGACTGGGGGACTAGTGCAGAA. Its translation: CASSTPSDWGTSAE. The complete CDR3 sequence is CASSTPSDWGTSAETLYF.

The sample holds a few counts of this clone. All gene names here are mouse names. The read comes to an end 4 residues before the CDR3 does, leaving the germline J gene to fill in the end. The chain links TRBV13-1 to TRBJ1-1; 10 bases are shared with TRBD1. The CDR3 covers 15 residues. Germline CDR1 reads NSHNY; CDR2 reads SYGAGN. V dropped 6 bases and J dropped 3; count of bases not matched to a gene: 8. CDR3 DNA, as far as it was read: TGTGCCAGCACCCGGGACAGGGGAGGGGACACA. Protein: CASTRDRGGDT. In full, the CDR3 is CASTRDRGGDTEVFF.

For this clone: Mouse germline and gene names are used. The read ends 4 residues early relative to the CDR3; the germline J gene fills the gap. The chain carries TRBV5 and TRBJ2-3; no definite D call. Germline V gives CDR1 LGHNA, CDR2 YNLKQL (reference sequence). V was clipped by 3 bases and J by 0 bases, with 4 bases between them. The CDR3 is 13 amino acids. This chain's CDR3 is CASSQRSAETLYF. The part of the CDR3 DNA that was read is TGTGCCAGCAGCCAGAGGAGTGCAGAA.

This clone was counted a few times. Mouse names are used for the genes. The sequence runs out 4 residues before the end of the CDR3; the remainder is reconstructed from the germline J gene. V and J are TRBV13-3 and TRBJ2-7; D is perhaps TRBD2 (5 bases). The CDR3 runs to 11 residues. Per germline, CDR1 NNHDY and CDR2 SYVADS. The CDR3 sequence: CASALVYEQYF. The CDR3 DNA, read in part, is TGTGCCAGCGCACTGGTATAT.

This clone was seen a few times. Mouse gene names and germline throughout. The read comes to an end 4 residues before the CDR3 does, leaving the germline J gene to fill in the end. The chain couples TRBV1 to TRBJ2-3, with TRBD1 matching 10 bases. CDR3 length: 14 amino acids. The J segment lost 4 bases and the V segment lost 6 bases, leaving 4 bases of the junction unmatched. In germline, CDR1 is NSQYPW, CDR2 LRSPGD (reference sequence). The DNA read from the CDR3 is TGCACCTGCAGCCCGGGACAGGGGACAGAA. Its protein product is CTCSPGQGTE. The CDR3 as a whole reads CTCSPGQGTETLYF.

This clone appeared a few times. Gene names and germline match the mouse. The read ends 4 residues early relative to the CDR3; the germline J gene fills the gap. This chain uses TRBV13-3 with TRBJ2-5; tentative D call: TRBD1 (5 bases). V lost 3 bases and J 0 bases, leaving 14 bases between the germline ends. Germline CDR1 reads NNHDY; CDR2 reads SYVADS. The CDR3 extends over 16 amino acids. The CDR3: CASSGDSPFNQDTQYF. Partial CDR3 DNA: TGTGCCAGCAGTGGAGACAGCCCCTTTAACCAAGAC.

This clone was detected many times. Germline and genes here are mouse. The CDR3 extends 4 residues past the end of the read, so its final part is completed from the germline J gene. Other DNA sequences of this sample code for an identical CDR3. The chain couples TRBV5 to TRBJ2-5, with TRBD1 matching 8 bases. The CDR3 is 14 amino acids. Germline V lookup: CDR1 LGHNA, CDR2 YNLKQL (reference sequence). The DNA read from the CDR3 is TGTGCCAGCAGCCAAGACAGGGGGCGAGAC. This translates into CASSQDRGRD. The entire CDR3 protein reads CASSQDRGRDTQYF.

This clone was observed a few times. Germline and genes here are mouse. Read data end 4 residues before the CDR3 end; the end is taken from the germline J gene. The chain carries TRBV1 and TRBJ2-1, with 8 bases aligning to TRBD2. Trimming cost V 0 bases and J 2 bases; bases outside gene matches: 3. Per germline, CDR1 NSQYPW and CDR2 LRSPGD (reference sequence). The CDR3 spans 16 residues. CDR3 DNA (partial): TGCACCTGCAGTGCAGATCTCTGGGGGGACTATGCT. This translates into CTCSADLWGDYA. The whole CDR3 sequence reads CTCSADLWGDYAEQFF.

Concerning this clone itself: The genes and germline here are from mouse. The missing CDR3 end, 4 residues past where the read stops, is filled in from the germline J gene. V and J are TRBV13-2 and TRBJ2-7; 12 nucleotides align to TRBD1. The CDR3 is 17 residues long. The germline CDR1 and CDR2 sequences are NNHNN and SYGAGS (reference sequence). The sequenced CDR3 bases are TGTGCCAGCGGTGATGCCCGGGACAGGGGGCTCCGATAT. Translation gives CASGDARDRGLRY. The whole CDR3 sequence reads CASGDARDRGLRYEQYF.

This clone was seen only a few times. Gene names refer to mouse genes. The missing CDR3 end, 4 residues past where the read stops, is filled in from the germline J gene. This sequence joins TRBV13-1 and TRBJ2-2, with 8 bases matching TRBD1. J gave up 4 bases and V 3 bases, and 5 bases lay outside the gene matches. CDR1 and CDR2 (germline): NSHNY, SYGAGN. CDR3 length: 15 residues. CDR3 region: CASSGDRSGTGQLYF. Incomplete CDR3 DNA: TGTGCCAGCAGTGGGGACAGGTCCGGCACCGGG.

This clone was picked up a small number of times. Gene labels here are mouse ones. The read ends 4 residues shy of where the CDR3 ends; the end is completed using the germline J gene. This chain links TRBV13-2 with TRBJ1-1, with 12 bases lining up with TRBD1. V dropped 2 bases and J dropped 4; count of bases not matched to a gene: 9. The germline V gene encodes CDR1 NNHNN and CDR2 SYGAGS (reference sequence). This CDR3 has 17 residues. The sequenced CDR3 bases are TGTGCCAGCGGTGACCCGGGACAGGGGGCGCGGGGCACA. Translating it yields CASGDPGQGARGT. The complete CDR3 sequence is CASGDPGQGARGTEVFF.